These 12 T cell receptor beta chains were all obtained from the same sample, sequenced in a study of blood T cell repertoires in COVID-19. The method was immunoSEQ multiplex PCR; TCRdb's version includes in-frame clones alone and lacks a portion of them. The data hold 200,000 or so clones, with 80% to 95% observed a single time. Sequenced input: peripheral blood. The receptor set was obtained from a man aged 55 to 70 with COVID-19, enrolled during active disease.

This chain joins TRBV19 and TRBJ2-7; D is uncertain. Trimming stripped 5 bases from V and 2 bases from J, with 13 bases between. This CDR3 region has 14 residues. The V gene's germline CDR1 is LNHDA and CDR2 SQIVND (reference sequence). CDR3: CASSDRLRTYEQYF. CDR3 sequence (DNA): TGTGCCAGTAGTGACCGACTGAGAACCTACGAGCAGTACTTC.

The rearrangement joins TRBV6-5 to TRBJ2-3; tentatively, D is TRBD2 (5 bases). The CDR3 covers 13 residues. Trimming left V 5 bases short and J 4 bases short, with 10 bases between. Germline V gives CDR1 MNHEY, CDR2 SVGAGI. CDR3 coding DNA: TGTGCCAGCAGTATAGGAGCGGCAGATACGCAGTATTTT. Protein product: CASSIGAADTQYF.

V and J are TRBV7-9 and TRBJ1-1, with 9 nucleotides matching TRBD1. The V gene's germline CDR1 is SEHNR and CDR2 FQNEAQ (reference sequence). The CDR3 loop spans 15 amino acids. The V and J ends lost 5 bases and 3 bases, in that order; junction bases with no gene match: 7. The CDR3 sequence is CASSPRTGEYTEAFF. In DNA form, the CDR3 reads TGTGCCAGCAGCCCCCGGACAGGGGAGTACACTGAAGCTTTCTTT.

The V gene is TRBV4-2, the J gene TRBJ1-5; D is unclear. The V and J ends lost 0 bases and 7 bases respectively, with 7 bases between them. In germline, CDR1 is LGHNA, CDR2 YNFKEQ. This CDR3 is built from 13 residues. CDR3 DNA sequence: TGTGCCAGCAGCCAAGACAGAGGGCAGCCCCAGCATTTT. This encodes CASSQDRGQPQHF.

CDR3 residues: CASSRTSGSSSVTGELFF. The CDR3 DNA is TGTGCCAGTAGTAGGACTAGCGGGAGTTCTTCGGTCACCGGGGAGCTGTTTTTT. This chain connects TRBV19 to TRBJ2-2; 13 bases agree with TRBD2. Per germline, CDR1 LNHDA and CDR2 SQIVND (reference sequence). V dropped 4 bases and J dropped 4; count of bases not matched to a gene: 9. The CDR3 runs to 18 residues.

This clone was observed a handful of times. The chain uses TRBV6-5 and TRBJ1-6, with D hard to call. The CDR3 has 12 residues. Germline lookup yields CDR1 MNHEY and CDR2 SVGAGI. V was shortened by 9 bases and J by 9 bases, with 12 bases between the two germline ends. CDR3 protein: CASRITGSPLHF. DNA of the CDR3: TGTGCCAGTAGGATCACGGGTTCACCCCTCCACTTT.

In regard to this clone: The junction departs from germline at one end; a sequencing error may be responsible. The chain couples TRBV7-7 to TRBJ2-3; 10 bases align to TRBD2. Germline loops: CDR1 SSHAT, CDR2 FNYEAQ (reference sequence). The CDR3 runs to 18 residues. The CDR3 is CASSLGLAGVAGTDTQYF. The CDR3 DNA reads TGTGCTAGCAGCTTAGGTCTAGCGGGAGTGGCTGGCACAGATACGCAGTATTTT.

The chain combines TRBV3-1 (or the pseudogene TRBV3-2) with TRBJ1-1, with TRBD1 matching 7 bases. In germline, CDR1 is LGHDT, CDR2 YNNKEL (reference sequence). The V and J ends lost 2 bases and 4 bases, in that order; junction bases with no gene match: 7. The CDR3 covers 15 residues. The chain's CDR3 is CASSQPDRLGTEAFF. The CDR3 DNA reads TGTGCCAGCAGCCAACCGGACAGGTTGGGCACTGAAGCTTTCTTT.

This clone was observed a single time. The chain joins TRBV11-2 to TRBJ2-1; TRBD2 aligns across 7 bases. The length of the CDR3 is 17 residues. The ends lost 1 base at V and 3 bases at J; junction bases unmatched: 9. CDR1 and CDR2 from the germline V gene are SGHAT and FQNNGV. The CDR3: CASSLVPLAAYYNEQFF. The CDR3 coding sequence is TGTGCCAGCAGCTTAGTCCCCCTAGCGGCCTACTACAATGAGCAGTTCTTC.

V usage is TRBV12-3 or TRBV12-4 and J usage is TRBJ2-1; TRBD2 is a possible D gene (6 bases). The CDR3 has 13 residues. The V and J ends lost 6 bases and 5 bases respectively, with 11 bases between them. The CDR3 DNA reads as TGTGCCAGCAGCCTCGGACTAAACAATGAGCAGTTCTTC. Translation: CASSLGLNNEQFF.

This chain links TRBV4-1 with TRBJ2-3; TRBD2 agrees at 10 bases. J gave up 2 bases and V 5 bases, and 16 bases lay outside the gene matches. From germline, CDR1 is MGHRA and CDR2 YSYEKL. The CDR3 extends over 19 amino acids. CDR3 amino acids: CASSTPPGVAGGTTDTQYF. CDR3 bases: TGCGCCAGCAGCACGCCACCGGGAGTAGCGGGGGGAACCACAGATACGCAGTATTTT.

The chain is built from TRBV7-6 and TRBJ2-1; the match to TRBD1 covers 9 bases. This CDR3 is 15 amino acids long. Germline loops: CDR1 SGHVS, CDR2 FNYEAQ. Losses at the gene ends were 1 base for V and 8 bases for J; bases not matched to a gene: 6. The CDR3 here is CASSLDVGQGYEQFF. Written as DNA, the CDR3 is TGTGCCAGCAGCTTAGATGTAGGACAGGGGTATGAGCAGTTCTTC.